This TCR beta chain was identified in a study of OX40 agonist ivuxolimab in advanced cancers. Overall study: Dosing consisted of intravenous ivuxolimab at 0.01 to 10 mg/kg every 2 weeks. Age averaged around 59 years (range about 23 to 85), and more than 80% were male.

The table came from immunoSEQ multiplex PCR; TCRdb's copy has only in-frame clones and leaves some out. This sample has 100,000 or so clones, with approximately 95% found just once. The ends lost 2 bases at V and 5 bases at J; junction bases unmatched: 6. This CDR3 has 16 residues. Germline CDR1 MNHEY, CDR2 SVGAGI. Findings and limits, study-wide: Partial responders treated at 0.1-3.0 mg/kg exhibited clonal expansion among the lowest measured.

A word on this clone: Its matching antigen is unknown.

The rearrangement joins TRBV6-5 to TRBJ1-6, with 7 bases aligning to TRBD1. The specimen was CD4+ or CD8+ T cells sorted from blood, collected in a trial of the OX40 agonist ivuxolimab. The TCR comes from an adult with an advanced solid tumor such as melanoma, head and neck, liver or kidney cancer. The CDR3 DNA sequence: TGTGCCAGCAGTTACGACAGGGAGCAGAATAATTCACCCCTCCACTTT. It codes for CASSYDREQNNSPLHF.